A single sample gave rise to the 19 T cell receptor beta chains below, sequenced in a study of identical twins. TCRdb re-called the 5' RACE reads with MiXCR, one entry per CDR3 protein. The data hold more than 650,000 distinct CDR3 sequences, with around 5.7% observed a single time. The sample was naive T cells sorted from blood. The receptors derive from a man aged 18 to 30 in good health.

As concerns this clonotype: Possible read error: a much larger clone is one base away. The rearrangement links TRBV12-3 or TRBV12-4 to TRBJ2-4, with D unclear. The CDR3 consists of 12 residues. V lost 6 bases to trimming and J lost 6 bases, with 9 bases between them. CDR3 coding DNA: TGTGCCAGCAGCTGGCAGAGAAACATTCAGTACTTC. This codes for CASSWQRNIQYF.

This clonotype was observed many times. The genes are TRBV12-5 and TRBJ2-3, with 8 bases identical to TRBD1. This CDR3 region has 15 residues. Germline trimming cut 6 bases from V and 7 bases from J; bases unmatched to any gene: 12. Germline V CDR1 and CDR2: LGHNT, FRNRAP. CDR3 amino acids: CASGPDRDSRNTQYF. Written as DNA, the CDR3 is TGTGCTAGTGGACCGGACAGGGACTCGAGGAATACGCAGTATTTT.

This clonotype appeared many times. The chain combines TRBV5-1 with TRBJ2-1; unclear D gene. The ends were cut back, 3 bases at V and 8 bases at J, with 9 bases in the middle. The CDR3 is 12 residues long. Germline V gives CDR1 SGHRS, CDR2 YFSETQ. CDR3 in DNA: TGCGCCAGCAGCTCCATTGGGTATGAGCAGTTCTTC. Protein: CASSSIGYEQFF. The entire variable domain, with the rest obtained from reference TRBV5-1 and TRBJ2-1, is as follows: KAGVTQTPRYLIKTRGQQVTLSCSPISGHRSVSWYQQTPGQGLQFLFEYFSETQRNKGNFPGRFSGRQFSNSRSEMNVSTLELGDSALYLCASSSIGYEQFFGPGTRLTVL.

There are many counts of this clonotype. The chain uses TRBV5-6 and TRBJ2-7; D might be TRBD2 (6 bases). Germline V gene sequence: CDR1 SGHDT, CDR2 YYEEEE. Deletions cut 1 base from V and 2 bases from J, with 13 bases between. This CDR3 region has 15 residues. This CDR3 reads CASSLRSGLPYEQYV. In DNA form, the CDR3 reads TGTGCCAGCAGCTTGAGAAGCGGGTTACCCTACGAGCAGTACGTC.

For this clonotype: An end of the junction does not agree with germline; a read error may underlie this. This rearrangement joins TRBV3-1 to TRBJ2-5, with 9 bases aligning to TRBD1. The germline CDR1 and CDR2 sequences are LGHDT and YNNKEL (reference sequence). The CDR3 contains 12 residues. CDR3 DNA: TGTGCCAGCAGCCAAACACCGGGACAGGGCCGTTTC. The encoded protein is CASSQTPGQGRF.

The gene calls are TRBV15 and TRBJ2-7; 12 nucleotides line up with TRBD2. There are 15 residues in the CDR3. Germline V gene lookup returns CDR1 LNHNV and CDR2 YYDKDF (reference sequence). V shed 5 bases, J shed 6 bases, and the junction held 8 bases outside the gene matches. CDR3 nucleotide sequence: TGTGCCACCAGCGTTAGACTAGCGGGAGTGAGCGAGCAGTACGTC. Residues: CATSVRLAGVSEQYV.

The table lists this clonotype with many counts. The rearrangement uses TRBV27 and TRBJ2-3; possible D gene TRBD1, 6 bases. The CDR3 contains 21 residues. Trimming stripped 5 bases from V and 0 bases from J, with 30 bases between. Germline CDR1 is MNHEY and CDR2 is SMNVEV (reference sequence). The CDR3 is CASSLYSPEPTDRKSTDTQYF. The CDR3 DNA is TGTGCCAGCAGTCTCTATTCCCCAGAACCCACGGACAGAAAGAGCACAGATACGCAGTATTTT.

This clonotype was seen only a few times. The V and J genes are TRBV7-2 and TRBJ1-6; D gene ambiguous. The germline V gene has CDR1 SGHTA and CDR2 FQGNSA. This CDR3 has 14 amino acids. V was shortened by 5 bases and J by 7 bases, with 12 bases between the two germline ends. The CDR3 nucleotides are TGTGCCAGCAGCCTCGACACCCAGAATTCACCCCTCCACTTT. Encoded protein: CASSLDTQNSPLHF.

This clonotype has more than one count but fewer than ten. The chain carries TRBV6-2 or TRBV6-3 and TRBJ2-6; D is ambiguous. Looked up from germline, CDR1 is MNHEY and CDR2 is SVGEGT. Trimming left V 7 bases short and J 5 bases short, with 15 bases between. CDR3 length equals 15 residues. The CDR3, as DNA: TGTGCCAGCACCACCGACGGGCGGTGGGCCAACGTCCTGACTTTC. Its translation is CASTTDGRWANVLTF.

The chain has TRBV5-1 and TRBJ2-2; either TRBD1 or TRBD2 may fit D (5 bases each). The CDR3 is made up of 14 amino acids. Germline V gives CDR1 SGHRS, CDR2 YFSETQ. V gave up 8 bases and J gave up 4 bases, with 15 bases separating them. The CDR3 bases are TGCGCCAGTCATAGGGAGACAGTCACCGGGGAGCTGTTTTTT. Translating it yields CASHRETVTGELFF. Complete variable domain (other parts from reference TRBV5-1 and TRBJ2-2): KAGVTQTPRYLIKTRGQQVTLSCSPISGHRSVSWYQQTPGQGLQFLFEYFSETQRNKGNFPGRFSGRQFSNSRSEMNVSTLELGDSALYLCASHRETVTGELFFGEGSRLTVL.

This clonotype was seen many times. The chain uses TRBV4-1 and TRBJ1-1; D possibly corresponds to TRBD1 (5 bases). V was cut by 0 bases and J by 1 base, with 9 bases left in between. This CDR3 has 15 residues. Germline V lookup: CDR1 MGHRA, CDR2 YSYEKL. The CDR3: CASSQERGENTEAFF. The CDR3 DNA sequence: TGCGCCAGCAGCCAAGAGAGGGGAGAGAACACTGAAGCTTTCTTT.

This clonotype occurred many times. V usage is TRBV10-3 and J usage is TRBJ2-7; 13 nucleotides line up with TRBD2. V shed 10 bases, J shed 3 bases, and the junction held 3 bases outside the gene matches. The CDR3 is made up of 13 amino acids. The V gene's germline CDR1 is ENHRY and CDR2 SYGVKD. The CDR3 nucleotides read TGTGCCACAGGACTAGCGGGAGACTACGAGCAGTACTTC. Protein sequence: CATGLAGDYEQYF.

V gene TRBV29-1 combines with J gene TRBJ2-2, with D possibly being TRBD1 or TRBD2 (5 bases each). The CDR3 sequence is 14 residues long. Between the trimmed V and J ends, which lost 6 bases and 1 base, there was a span of 12 bases. The germline V gene has CDR1 SQVTM and CDR2 ANQGSEA. The CDR3 DNA reads as TGCAGCGTCCGGGACGCCAAGAACACCGGGGAGCTGTTTTTT. Translating it yields CSVRDAKNTGELFF.

In its sample, this clonotype was seen a few times. This chain joins TRBV6-5 and TRBJ1-1, with D uncertain. The CDR3 runs 14 residues. V shed 0 bases and J shed 5 bases, with 10 bases lying between them. The V gene's germline CDR1 is MNHEY and CDR2 SVGAGI. In DNA, the CDR3 is TGTGCCAGCAGTTACTCTTCTTTGGAGACTGAAGCTTTCTTT. It translates to CASSYSSLETEAFF.

This clonotype was seen at least ten times. The chain links TRBV5-1 to TRBJ2-1, with 7 bases fitting TRBD1. The CDR3 has 14 amino acids. With 0 bases clipped from V and 7 bases from J, the junction kept 4 bases outside the gene matches. Germline loops: CDR1 SGHRS, CDR2 YFSETQ. The CDR3 here is CASSLDRGGNEQFF. CDR3 coding DNA: TGCGCCAGCAGCTTGGACAGGGGTGGTAATGAGCAGTTCTTC.

The sample holds many counts of this clonotype. The chain couples TRBV10-3 to TRBJ2-1; possibly TRBD2 for D (6 bases). The V and J ends lost 5 bases and 6 bases respectively, with 14 bases between them. Looked up from germline, CDR1 is ENHRY and CDR2 is SYGVKD. The CDR3 consists of 14 residues. The CDR3 region has the DNA TGTGCCATCAGTCCCGACCCCGGGGGCAATGAGCAGTTCTTC. Amino acids: CAISPDPGGNEQFF.

This clonotype showed up many times. The V call is TRBV6-5, the J call TRBJ2-1; possibly TRBD2 for D (7 bases). V was shortened by 2 bases and J by 10 bases, with 15 bases between the two germline ends. The CDR3 runs to 14 residues. Per the germline V gene, CDR1 is MNHEY and CDR2 is SVGAGI. Here the CDR3 DNA reads TGTGCCAGCAGTTACAACCAGGGGCGGGGGGAGCAGTTCTTC. It encodes CASSYNQGRGEQFF.

This clonotype was detected ten times or more. This chain connects TRBV29-1 to TRBJ2-7; 8 bases align to TRBD1. Trimming cost V 7 bases and J 2 bases; bases outside gene matches: 7. Germline V gene data show CDR1 as SQVTM and CDR2 as ANQGSEA. The CDR3 contains 13 residues. The CDR3 spells CSAGTGGAYEQYF. In nucleotides, the CDR3 is TGCAGCGCCGGAACAGGGGGAGCCTACGAGCAGTACTTC.

This clonotype showed up just a few times. The chain combines TRBV10-3 with TRBJ2-5, with 12 bases aligning to TRBD2. This CDR3 region has 19 residues. V trimming: 0 bases; J trimming: 2 bases; junction bases outside the gene matches: 10. Germline V CDR1 and CDR2: ENHRY, SYGVKD. CDR3 region: CAISESSLAGGPWQETQYF. The CDR3 DNA follows: TGTGCCATCAGTGAGTCGAGTCTAGCGGGAGGGCCTTGGCAAGAGACCCAGTACTTC.